This T cell receptor (beta chain) was sequenced in a study of spatial heterogeneity in lung cancer. Time point meaning: sample taken at primary tumor resection. Unsorted whole RNA samples from tumor, nontumor lung or frozen PBMC were sequenced. One entry per CDR3 protein, called by TCRdb with MiXCR from the 5' RACE reads. Among under 100,000 distinct CDR3 sequences listed, approximately 8.9% were seen once. This clonotype has a handful of counts. V shed 6 bases and J shed 0 bases, with 12 bases lying between them. Germline loops: CDR1 ENHRY, CDR2 SYGVKD. The CDR3 spans 16 residues. The specimen was PBMCs, collected at surgery. This TCR was sampled from a male donor with early-stage non-small cell lung cancer. This rearrangement joins TRBV10-3 to TRBJ2-6; no clear D. The DNA for the CDR3 is TGTGCCATCAGCCAGGACCTTCTCTCTGGGGCCAACGTCCTGACTTTC. Residues: CAISQDLLSGANVLTF.